This entry concerns a single TCR beta chain. Its antigen is currently unknown. Nominally healthy donors provided the samples, though records likely missed some immune exposures. In the PCR, 60 Vbeta and 13 Jbeta primers were used. Sequencing used immunoSEQ multiplex PCR; TCRdb keeps in-frame clones, though not all of them. The sample carries some 70,000 clones, roughly 70% recorded once. Looked up from germline, CDR1 is MNHNY and CDR2 is SVGAGI (reference sequence). The CDR3 sequence is 15 residues long. Trimming took off 5 bases at V and 1 base at J, with 14 bases between the two ends. The sample belongs to a study of cytomegalovirus exposure and HLA in healthy donors. Study results and limitations: In an earlier analysis, most TCR beta V segments were productive about 87% or about 30% of the time. Altogether, 150 to 200 TCR beta chains were recorded as cytomegalovirus-associated. With later analysis, a missense DCLRE1C variant became linked to TCR beta V- and J-gene trimming.

The receptor was derived from a woman aged 30 to 39 in good health and CMV-seronegative. This chain connects TRBV6-6 to TRBJ1-1, with D possibly matching TRBD1 (5 bases). The sequencing sample was made of PBMCs. CDR3 coding DNA: TGTGCCAGCAGTAACGGGCGACAGACGAACACTGAAGCTTTCTTT. Translated: CASSNGRQTNTEAFF.